These T cell receptor beta chains were read from a single sample in a study of T cell changes during pregnancy in multiple sclerosis. Libraries were prepared by immunoSEQ multiplex PCR; TCRdb keeps only in-frame clonotypes and omits some of them. Counted here are some 100,000 clones, approximately 90% occurring once; the ten biggest clones make up 1.2%. Sequenced material: peripheral blood, taken in the second trimester of pregnancy. These receptors were taken from a female donor with multiple sclerosis, enrolled in a pregnancy study. The CDR3 runs from the conserved cysteine through the conserved F or W. The order of the fields is CDR3 length, V gene, D gene, J gene, clone size, CDR3 protein, CDR3 DNA. D genes are given only for firm matches. Clone size is stated in some rows and not others, as once, few, many or a class when expanded.

CDR3 length: 14
V gene: TRBV6-6
D gene: NA
J gene: TRBJ1-5
clone size: NA
CDR3 protein: CASSYLDSNQPQHF
CDR3 DNA: TGTGCCAGCAGTTACCTAGACAGCAATCAGCCCCAGCATTTT

CDR3 length: 14
V gene: TRBV28
D gene: NA
J gene: TRBJ2-7
clone size: NA
CDR3 protein: CASSPASWAYEQYF
CDR3 DNA: TGTGCCAGCAGCCCAGCGTCGTGGGCCTACGAGCAGTACTTC

CDR3 length: 21
V gene: TRBV21-1
D gene: NA
J gene: TRBJ2-6
clone size: NA
CDR3 protein: CASSNLPPPGQGSVGANVLTF
CDR3 DNA: TGTGCCAGCAGCAACCTACCCCCCCCGGGACAGGGATCGGTGGGGGCCAACGTCCTGACTTTC

CDR3 length: 13
V gene: TRBV11-2
D gene: TRBD1
J gene: TRBJ1-2
clone size: NA
CDR3 protein: CASSAQGAGGYTF
CDR3 DNA: TGTGCCAGCAGCGCACAGGGGGCGGGAGGCTACACCTTC

CDR3 length: 16
V gene: TRBV7-2
D gene: NA
J gene: TRBJ1-6
clone size: NA
CDR3 protein: CASSLGRGVPNSPLHF
CDR3 DNA: TGTGCCAGCAGCCTCGGGAGGGGGGTACCTAATTCACCCCTCCACTTT

CDR3 length: 18
V gene: TRBV15
D gene: TRBD1
J gene: TRBJ2-3
clone size: NA
CDR3 protein: CATSRDNPGQGFTDTQYF
CDR3 DNA: TGTGCCACCAGCAGAGATAACCCGGGACAGGGTTTCACAGATACGCAGTATTTT

CDR3 length: 15
V gene: TRBV18
D gene: NA
J gene: TRBJ1-5
clone size: NA
CDR3 protein: CASSPGGDNGQPQHF
CDR3 DNA: TGTGCCAGCTCACCAGGGGGGGACAACGGACAGCCCCAGCATTTT

CDR3 length: 14
V gene: TRBV5-8
D gene: NA
J gene: TRBJ1-3
clone size: NA
CDR3 protein: CASIWGPSGNTIYF
CDR3 DNA: TGTGCCTCCATTTGGGGGCCATCTGGAAACACCATATATTTT

CDR3 length: 16
V gene: TRBV30
D gene: TRBD2
J gene: TRBJ2-1
clone size: once
CDR3 protein: CAWSNRRLAGGGEQFF
CDR3 DNA: TGTGCCTGGAGTAACCGGCGCCTAGCGGGGGGTGGTGAGCAGTTCTTC

CDR3 length: 15
V gene: TRBV9
D gene: TRBD1
J gene: TRBJ1-1
clone size: once
CDR3 protein: CASSVGGRGQTETFF
CDR3 DNA: TGTGCCAGCAGCGTAGGTGGCAGGGGGCAAACTGAAACTTTCTTT

CDR3 length: 15
V gene: TRBV6-5
D gene: NA
J gene: TRBJ2-1
clone size: NA
CDR3 protein: CASSPVGVGANEQFF
CDR3 DNA: TGTGCCAGCAGCCCGGTCGGGGTGGGGGCCAATGAGCAGTTCTTC

CDR3 length: 15
V gene: TRBV7-8
D gene: TRBD2
J gene: TRBJ2-3
clone size: NA
CDR3 protein: CASTLLAGGADTQYF
CDR3 DNA: TGTGCCAGCACCTTACTAGCGGGAGGAGCAGATACGCAGTATTTT

CDR3 length: 13
V gene: TRBV9
D gene: NA
J gene: TRBJ2-6
clone size: NA
CDR3 protein: CASSVLGANVLTF
CDR3 DNA: TGTGCCAGCAGCGTTCTAGGGGCCAACGTCCTGACTTTC

CDR3 length: 19
V gene: TRBV5-1
D gene: TRBD2
J gene: TRBJ2-1
clone size: NA
CDR3 protein: CASSLSTLAGGMSYNEQFF
CDR3 DNA: TGCGCCAGCAGCTTGTCGACACTAGCGGGGGGGATGTCCTACAATGAGCAGTTCTTC

CDR3 length: 17
V gene: TRBV5-1
D gene: TRBD2
J gene: TRBJ2-3
clone size: NA
CDR3 protein: CASSLGTSGIRTDTQYF
CDR3 DNA: TGCGCCAGCAGCTTGGGGACTAGCGGGATCCGCACAGATACGCAGTATTTT

CDR3 length: 13
V gene: TRBV29-1
D gene: NA
J gene: TRBJ1-2
clone size: NA
CDR3 protein: CSVGEGTNYGYTF
CDR3 DNA: TGCAGCGTTGGGGAGGGGACTAACTATGGCTACACCTTC

CDR3 length: 14
V gene: TRBV4-1
D gene: NA
J gene: TRBJ1-2
clone size: NA
CDR3 protein: CASSQDRFTGGYTF
CDR3 DNA: TGCGCCAGCAGCCAAGATAGGTTTACGGGGGGCTACACCTTC

CDR3 length: 14
V gene: TRBV5-1
D gene: TRBD1
J gene: TRBJ1-1
clone size: NA
CDR3 protein: CASSQGQGGTEAFF
CDR3 DNA: TGCGCCAGCAGCCAAGGACAGGGCGGCACTGAAGCTTTCTTT

CDR3 length: 17
V gene: TRBV27
D gene: NA
J gene: TRBJ2-3
clone size: NA
CDR3 protein: CASSKRQELASTDTQYF
CDR3 DNA: TGTGCCAGCAGTAAGAGACAGGAGCTAGCTAGCACAGATACGCAGTATTTT

CDR3 length: 15
V gene: TRBV6-1
D gene: TRBD2
J gene: TRBJ2-1
clone size: once
CDR3 protein: CASMKLAGAYNEQFF
CDR3 DNA: TGTGCCAGCATGAAACTAGCGGGAGCTTACAATGAGCAGTTCTTC

CDR3 length: 14
V gene: TRBV30
D gene: NA
J gene: TRBJ1-1
clone size: few
CDR3 protein: CAWRTGVLGAEAFF
CDR3 DNA: TGTGCCTGGAGGACGGGGGTACTAGGGGCTGAAGCTTTCTTT

CDR3 length: 14
V gene: TRBV11-2
D gene: NA
J gene: TRBJ1-1
clone size: NA
CDR3 protein: CASSSHTGLTEAFF
CDR3 DNA: TGTGCCAGCAGCTCGCATACAGGGCTCACTGAAGCTTTCTTT

CDR3 length: 17
V gene: TRBV5-8
D gene: TRBD1
J gene: TRBJ1-2
clone size: NA
CDR3 protein: CASSLDLRGRFKDGYTF
CDR3 DNA: TGTGCCAGCAGCTTGGATCTCAGGGGGCGGTTTAAGGATGGCTACACCTTC

CDR3 length: 13
V gene: TRBV27
D gene: NA
J gene: TRBJ2-1
clone size: NA
CDR3 protein: CASSFDYYNEQFF
CDR3 DNA: TGTGCCAGCAGTTTCGACTACTACAATGAGCAGTTCTTC

CDR3 length: 14
V gene: TRBV19
D gene: NA
J gene: TRBJ1-5
clone size: NA
CDR3 protein: CASSIDPGGQPQHF
CDR3 DNA: TGTGCCAGTAGTATAGACCCAGGAGGTCAGCCCCAGCATTTT

CDR3 length: 15
V gene: TRBV7-7
D gene: TRBD1
J gene: TRBJ2-3
clone size: once
CDR3 protein: CASSLGQGGTDTQYF
CDR3 DNA: TGTGCCAGCAGCTTAGGACAGGGGGGCACAGATACGCAGTATTTT

CDR3 length: 14
V gene: TRBV6-5
D gene: NA
J gene: TRBJ2-7
clone size: NA
CDR3 protein: CASSYSGQTHEQYF
CDR3 DNA: TGTGCCAGCAGTTACTCGGGGCAAACCCACGAGCAGTACTTC

CDR3 length: 13
V gene: TRBV6-5
D gene: NA
J gene: TRBJ1-2
clone size: once
CDR3 protein: CASSRRGFRGYTF
CDR3 DNA: TGTGCCAGCAGCCGACGGGGGTTCCGGGGCTACACCTTC

CDR3 length: 13
V gene: TRBV7-3
D gene: NA
J gene: TRBJ1-2
clone size: NA
CDR3 protein: CASSDGRGGGYTF
CDR3 DNA: TGTGCCAGCAGCGACGGACGGGGGGGTGGCTACACCTTC